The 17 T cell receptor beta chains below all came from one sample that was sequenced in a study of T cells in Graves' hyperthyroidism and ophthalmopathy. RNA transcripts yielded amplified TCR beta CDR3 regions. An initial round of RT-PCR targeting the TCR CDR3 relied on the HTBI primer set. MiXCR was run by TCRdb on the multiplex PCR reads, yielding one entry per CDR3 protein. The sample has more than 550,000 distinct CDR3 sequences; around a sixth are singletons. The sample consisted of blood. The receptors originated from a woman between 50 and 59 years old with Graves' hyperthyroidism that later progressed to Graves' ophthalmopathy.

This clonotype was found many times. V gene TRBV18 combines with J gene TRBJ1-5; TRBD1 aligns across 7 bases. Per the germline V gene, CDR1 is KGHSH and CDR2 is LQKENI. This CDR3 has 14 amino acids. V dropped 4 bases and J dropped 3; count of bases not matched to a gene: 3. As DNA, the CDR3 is TGTGCCAGCTCACAGGGACAGCTCAATCAGCCCCAGCATTTT. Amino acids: CASSQGQLNQPQHF. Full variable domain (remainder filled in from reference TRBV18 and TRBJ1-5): NAGVMQNPRHLVRRRGQEARLRCSPMKGHSHVYWYRQLPEEGLKFMVYLQKENIIDESGMPKERFSAEFPKEGPSILRIQQVVRGDSAAYFCASSQGQLNQPQHFGDGTRLSIL.

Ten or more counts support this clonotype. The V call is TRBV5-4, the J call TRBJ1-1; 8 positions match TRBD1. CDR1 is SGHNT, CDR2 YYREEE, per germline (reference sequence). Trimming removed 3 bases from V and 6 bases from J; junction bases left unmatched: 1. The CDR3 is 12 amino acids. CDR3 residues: CASSWGQAEAFF. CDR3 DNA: TGTGCCAGCAGCTGGGGACAGGCTGAAGCTTTCTTT.

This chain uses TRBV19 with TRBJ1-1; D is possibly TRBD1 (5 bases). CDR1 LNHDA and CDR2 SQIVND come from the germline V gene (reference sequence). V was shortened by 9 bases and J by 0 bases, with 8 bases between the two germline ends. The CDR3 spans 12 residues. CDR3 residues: CASWDLNTEAFF. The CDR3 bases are TGTGCCAGCTGGGACTTGAACACTGAAGCTTTCTTT.

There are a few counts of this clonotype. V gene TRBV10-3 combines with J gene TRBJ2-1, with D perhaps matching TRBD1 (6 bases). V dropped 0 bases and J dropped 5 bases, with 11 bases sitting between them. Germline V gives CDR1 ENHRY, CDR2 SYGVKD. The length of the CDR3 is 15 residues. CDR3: CAISESLGDNNEQFF. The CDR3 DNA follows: TGTGCCATCAGTGAGTCGTTAGGGGACAACAATGAGCAGTTCTTC.

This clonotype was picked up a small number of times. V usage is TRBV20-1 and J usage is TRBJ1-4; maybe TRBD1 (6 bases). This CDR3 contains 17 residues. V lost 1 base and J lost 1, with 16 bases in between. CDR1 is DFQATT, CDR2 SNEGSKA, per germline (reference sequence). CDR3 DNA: TGCAGTGCTAGAGGCGGCAGGGGTGGGGTAACTAATGAAAAACTGTTTTTT. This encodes CSARGGRGGVTNEKLFF.

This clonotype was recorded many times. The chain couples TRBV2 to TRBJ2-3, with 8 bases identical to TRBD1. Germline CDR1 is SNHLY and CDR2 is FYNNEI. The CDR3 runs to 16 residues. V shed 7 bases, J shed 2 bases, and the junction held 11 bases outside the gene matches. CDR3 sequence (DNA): TGTGCCAGCACCCCCTCAGGGGGCGCCTACACAGATACGCAGTATTTT. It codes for CASTPSGGAYTDTQYF. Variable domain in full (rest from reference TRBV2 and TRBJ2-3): EPEVTQTPSHQVTQMGQEVILRCVPISNHLYFYWYRQILGQKVEFLVSFYNNEISEKSEIFDDQFSVERPDGSNFTLKIRSTKLEDSAMYFCASTPSGGAYTDTQYFGPGTRLTVL.

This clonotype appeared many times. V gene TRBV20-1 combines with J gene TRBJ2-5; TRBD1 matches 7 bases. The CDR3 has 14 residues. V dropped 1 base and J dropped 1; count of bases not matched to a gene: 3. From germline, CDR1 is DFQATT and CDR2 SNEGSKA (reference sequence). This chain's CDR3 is CSARGQGGQETQYF. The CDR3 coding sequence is TGCAGTGCTAGAGGACAGGGCGGCCAAGAGACCCAGTACTTC.

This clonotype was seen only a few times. CDR3 sequence: CASRLSGQGADTEAFF. DNA of the CDR3: TGTGCCAGCCGTCTTTCGGGACAGGGGGCGGACACTGAAGCTTTCTTT. This chain uses TRBV7-2 with TRBJ1-1, with 12 bases that match TRBD1. V shed 8 bases and J 3 bases; nucleotides not matched to a gene: 10. Germline assignment: CDR1 SGHTA and CDR2 FQGNSA. The CDR3 extends over 16 amino acids.

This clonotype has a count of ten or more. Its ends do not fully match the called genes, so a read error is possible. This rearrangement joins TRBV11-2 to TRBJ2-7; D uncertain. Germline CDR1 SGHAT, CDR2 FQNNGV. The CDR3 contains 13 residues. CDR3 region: CASNLGYGSEQYF. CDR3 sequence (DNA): TGTGCCAGCAACTTAGGGTACGGCTCCGAGCAGTACTTC.

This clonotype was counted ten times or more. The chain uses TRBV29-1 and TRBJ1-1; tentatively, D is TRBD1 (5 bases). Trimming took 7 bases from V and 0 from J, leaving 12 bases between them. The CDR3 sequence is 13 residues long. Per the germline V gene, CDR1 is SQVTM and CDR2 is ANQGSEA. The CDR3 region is CSGSPGVNTEAFF. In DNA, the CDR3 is TGCAGCGGGAGTCCGGGGGTGAACACTGAAGCTTTCTTT.

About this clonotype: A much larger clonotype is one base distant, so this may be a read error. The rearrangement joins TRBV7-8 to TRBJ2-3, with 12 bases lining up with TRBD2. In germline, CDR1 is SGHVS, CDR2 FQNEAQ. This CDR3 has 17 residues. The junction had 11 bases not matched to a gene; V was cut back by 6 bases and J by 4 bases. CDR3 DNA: TGTGCCAGCAGGGCCCTAGCGGGGGGGCCCAGTCCAGATACGCAGTATTTT. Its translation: CASRALAGGPSPDTQYF.

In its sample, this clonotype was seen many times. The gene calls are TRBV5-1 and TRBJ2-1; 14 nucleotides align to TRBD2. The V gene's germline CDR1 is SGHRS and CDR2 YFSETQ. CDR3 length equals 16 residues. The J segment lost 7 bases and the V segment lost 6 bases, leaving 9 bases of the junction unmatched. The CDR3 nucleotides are TGCGCCAGCATCGAGACCGGGACTAGCGGGGGTAATGAGCAGTTCTTC. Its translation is CASIETGTSGGNEQFF.

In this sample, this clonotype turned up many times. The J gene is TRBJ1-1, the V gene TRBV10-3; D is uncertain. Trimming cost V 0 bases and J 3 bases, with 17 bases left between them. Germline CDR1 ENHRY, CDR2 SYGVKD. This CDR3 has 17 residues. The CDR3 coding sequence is TGTGCCATCAGTGAGTCTTGGGATTTCCACCCTTACACTGAAGCTTTCTTT. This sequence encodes CAISESWDFHPYTEAFF.

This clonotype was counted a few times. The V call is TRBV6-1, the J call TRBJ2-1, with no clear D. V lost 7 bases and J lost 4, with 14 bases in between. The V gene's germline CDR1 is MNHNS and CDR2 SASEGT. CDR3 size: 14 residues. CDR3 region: CASNPRQTYNEQFF. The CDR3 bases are TGTGCCAGCAATCCGAGACAAACGTACAATGAGCAGTTCTTC.

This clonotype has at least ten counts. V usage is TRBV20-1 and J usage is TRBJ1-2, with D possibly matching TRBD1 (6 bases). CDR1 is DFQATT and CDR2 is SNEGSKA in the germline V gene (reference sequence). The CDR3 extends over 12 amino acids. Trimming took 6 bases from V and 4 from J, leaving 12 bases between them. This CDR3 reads CSALTGSYGYTF. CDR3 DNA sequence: TGCAGTGCCTTAACAGGGTCCTATGGCTACACCTTC.

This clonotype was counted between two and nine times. The CDR3: CASSLEQRLTAGTGELFF. As DNA, the CDR3 is TGTGCCAGCAGCTTGGAACAACGGTTGACGGCGGGCACCGGGGAGCTGTTTTTT. The genes are TRBV5-5 and TRBJ2-2; D is possibly TRBD2 (5 bases). Trimming removed 0 bases from V and 4 bases from J, with 19 bases in between. The CDR3 loop spans 18 amino acids. CDR1 and CDR2 (germline): SGHKS, YYEKEE (reference sequence).

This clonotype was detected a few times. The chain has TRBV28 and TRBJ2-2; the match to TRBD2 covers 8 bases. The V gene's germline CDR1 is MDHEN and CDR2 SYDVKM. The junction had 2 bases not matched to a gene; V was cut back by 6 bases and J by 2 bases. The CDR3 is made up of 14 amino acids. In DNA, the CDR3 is TGTGCCAGCAGGCTAGCGGGTAACACCGGGGAGCTGTTTTTT. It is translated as CASRLAGNTGELFF.